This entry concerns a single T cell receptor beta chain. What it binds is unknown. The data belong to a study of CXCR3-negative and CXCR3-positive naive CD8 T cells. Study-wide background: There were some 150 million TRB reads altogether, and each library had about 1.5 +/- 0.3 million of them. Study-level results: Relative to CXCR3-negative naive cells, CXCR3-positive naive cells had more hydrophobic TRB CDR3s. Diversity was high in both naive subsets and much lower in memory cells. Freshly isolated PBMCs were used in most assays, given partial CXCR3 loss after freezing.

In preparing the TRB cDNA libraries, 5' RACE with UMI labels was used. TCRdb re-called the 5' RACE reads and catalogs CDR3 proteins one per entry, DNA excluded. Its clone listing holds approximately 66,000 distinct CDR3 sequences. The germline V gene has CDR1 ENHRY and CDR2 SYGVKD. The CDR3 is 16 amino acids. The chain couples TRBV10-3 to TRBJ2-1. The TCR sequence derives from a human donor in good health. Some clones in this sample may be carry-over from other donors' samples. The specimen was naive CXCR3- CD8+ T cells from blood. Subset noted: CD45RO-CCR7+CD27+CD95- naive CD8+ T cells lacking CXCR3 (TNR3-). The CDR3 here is CAISGSSGSSYNEQFF.